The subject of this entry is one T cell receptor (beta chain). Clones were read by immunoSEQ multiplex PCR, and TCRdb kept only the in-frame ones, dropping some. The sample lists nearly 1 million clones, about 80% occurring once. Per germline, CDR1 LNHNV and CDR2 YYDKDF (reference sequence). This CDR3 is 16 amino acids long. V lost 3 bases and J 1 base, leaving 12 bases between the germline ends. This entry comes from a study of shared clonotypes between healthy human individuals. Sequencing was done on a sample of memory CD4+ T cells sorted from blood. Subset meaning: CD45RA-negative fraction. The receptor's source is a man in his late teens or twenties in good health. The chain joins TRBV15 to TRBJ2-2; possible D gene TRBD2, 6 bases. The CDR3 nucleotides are TGTGCCACCAGCAGGCCCGGGACTGAGAACACCGGGGAGCTGTTTTTT. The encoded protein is CATSRPGTENTGELFF.